The clone carrying this T cell receptor (beta chain) was counted ten times or more. What it recognizes is unknown. TCRdb redid the calling of the 5' RACE reads with MiXCR, one entry per CDR3 protein. The data show 200,000 to 300,000 distinct CDR3 sequences, around 3.5% seen once. Germline V CDR1 and CDR2: DFQATT, SNEGSKA (reference sequence). The CDR3 totals 13 residues. Deletions cut 7 bases from V and 5 bases from J, with 17 bases between. This entry comes from a study of T cells after yellow fever vaccination. Study results and limitations: Bulk-population clonotypes that are abundant could appear as contaminants in FACS-sorted repertoires.

Here the sequenced sample was PBMCs, taken 15 days after the yellow fever booster vaccination. The receptor comes from a man aged 18 to 29 who received the YFV17D yellow fever vaccine. V is TRBV20-1 and J is TRBJ2-5; the D gene is possibly TRBD1 (6 bases). The CDR3 protein is CSESSGVKETQYF. CDR3 in DNA: TGCAGTGAAAGCTCAGGGGTCAAGGAGACCCAGTACTTC.